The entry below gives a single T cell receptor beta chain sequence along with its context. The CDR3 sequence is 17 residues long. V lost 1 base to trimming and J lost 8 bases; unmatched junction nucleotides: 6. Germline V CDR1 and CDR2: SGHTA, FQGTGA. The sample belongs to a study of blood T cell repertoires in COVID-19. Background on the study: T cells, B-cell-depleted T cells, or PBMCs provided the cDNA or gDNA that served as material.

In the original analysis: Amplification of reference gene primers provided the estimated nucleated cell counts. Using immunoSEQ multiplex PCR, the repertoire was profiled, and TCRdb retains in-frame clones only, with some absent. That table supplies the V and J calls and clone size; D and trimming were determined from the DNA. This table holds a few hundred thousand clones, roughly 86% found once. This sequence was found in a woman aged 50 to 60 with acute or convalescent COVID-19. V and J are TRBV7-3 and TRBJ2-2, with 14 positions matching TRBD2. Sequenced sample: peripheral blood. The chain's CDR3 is CASSLSPGLAGEGELFF. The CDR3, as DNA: TGTGCCAGCAGCTTAAGTCCGGGACTAGCGGGAGAGGGGGAGCTGTTTTTT.